This TCR beta chain was documented in a study of blood T cell repertoires in COVID-19. Study summary: T cells, B-cell-depleted T cells, or PBMCs supplied cDNA or gDNA.

In the original processing: Quantification of nucleated cells was approximated via reference gene primer amplification. Sequenced by immunoSEQ multiplex PCR; TCRdb stores in-frame clones only, minus some. For V, J and clone size, that table is used; D and trimming come from the DNA. The sample consists of 64,000 or so clones, roughly 93% of them appearing once. The CDR3 is 14 amino acids. Germline values: CDR1 MNHEY, CDR2 SVGAGI. V lost 4 bases, J lost 6 bases, and 16 bases lay in between. This clonotype originated in a human donor in a cohort sampled during active COVID-19. The rearrangement links TRBV6-5 to TRBJ2-7, with TRBD1 as a possible D gene (5 bases). What was sequenced was peripheral blood. The CDR3 is CASSSRGHLSEQYF. The CDR3 nucleotides are TGTGCCAGCAGTTCCCGAGGACACTTATCCGAGCAGTACTTC.